The 9 T cell receptor beta chains below were found in one sample sequenced in a study of CD8 T cells in ankylosing spondylitis (dated by TCRdb to between 2016 and 2019). The library was obtained by 5' RACE. Instrument used: Illumina HiSeq 2500. The public reads were reanalyzed by TCRdb: fastp trimming at Q25, MiXCR alignment, in-frame beta chains only. A single entry per CDR3 protein holds the most common genes and DNA from its merged rows. The sample table holds more than 250,000 distinct CDR3 sequences, of which roughly 11% were seen once. Roughly 9.2% of the sample lies in the top ten. Source material: blood, either unsorted or a sorted T cell fraction (not recorded which). The receptors here all came from a female donor with ankylosing spondylitis or in good health (not recorded which).

This clonotype was observed at least ten times. The genes are TRBV27 and TRBJ2-7; no firm D call. The germline V gene encodes CDR1 MNHEY and CDR2 SMNVEV (reference sequence). V was clipped by 4 bases and J by 2 bases, with 9 bases between them. The CDR3 is 13 residues long. This CDR3 reads CASSYGNTYEQYF. The CDR3 nucleotides are TGTGCCAGCAGTTATGGGAACACCTACGAGCAGTACTTC.

V is TRBV10-3 and J is TRBJ2-1; maybe TRBD1 (6 bases). V dropped 5 bases and J dropped 7 bases, with 12 bases sitting between them. There are 13 residues in the CDR3. In germline, CDR1 is ENHRY, CDR2 SYGVKD. CDR3 DNA: TGTGCCATCAGTCCACTAGGACAGAATGAGCAGTTCTTC. Translated: CAISPLGQNEQFF.

The J gene is TRBJ2-3, the V gene TRBV28; D not certain. CDR3 length: 14 amino acids. The V and J ends lost 6 bases and 0 bases respectively, with 10 bases between them. Germline CDR1 reads MDHEN; CDR2 reads SYDVKM. This chain's CDR3 is CASRVGSSTDTQYF. DNA of the CDR3: TGTGCCAGCAGAGTGGGGTCGAGCACAGATACGCAGTATTTT. Complete variable domain (other parts from reference TRBV28 and TRBJ2-3): DVKVTQSSRYLVKRTGEKVFLECVQDMDHENMFWYRQDPGLGLRLIYFSYDVKMKEKGDIPEGYSVSREKKERFSLILESASTNQTSMYLCASRVGSSTDTQYFGPGTRLTVL.

This chain connects TRBV6-1 to TRBJ2-7; D may match TRBD1 or TRBD2 (6 bases each). The CDR3 has 17 amino acids. Germline CDR1 and CDR2: MNHNS and SASEGT. Trimming left V 0 bases short and J 4 bases short, with 19 bases between. CDR3 protein: CASSEARGDPALYEQYF. The CDR3 nucleotides read TGTGCCAGCAGTGAAGCGAGGGGGGATCCGGCCCTTTACGAGCAGTACTTC.

This rearrangement joins TRBV7-8 to TRBJ1-2, with 11 bases that match TRBD1. Trimming took 2 bases from V and 4 from J; bases not matched to a gene: 9. Germline V gives CDR1 SGHVS, CDR2 FQNEAQ. The CDR3 contains 17 residues. The chain's CDR3 is CASSLIRDRGSSYGYTF. The DNA of the CDR3 is TGTGCCAGCAGCTTAATACGGGACAGGGGGTCCTCCTATGGCTACACCTTC.

This clonotype was counted between two and nine times. The chain links TRBV7-2 to TRBJ1-1, with 7 bases that match TRBD1. The CDR3 spans 14 residues. Germline V lookup: CDR1 SGHTA, CDR2 FQGNSA. The J segment lost 0 bases and the V segment lost 6 bases, leaving 4 bases of the junction unmatched. CDR3 in amino acids: CASSRDRMNTEAFF. The CDR3 DNA follows: TGTGCCAGCAGTCGGGACAGAATGAACACTGAAGCTTTCTTT.

This clonotype was counted between two and nine times. The chain couples TRBV27 to TRBJ2-1; 14 nucleotides agree with TRBD2. Germline loops: CDR1 MNHEY, CDR2 SMNVEV (reference sequence). CDR3 size: 17 residues. The V segment lost 4 bases and the J segment 10 bases; nucleotides outside the gene matches: 12. CDR3: CASSSGTSGSSFLEQFF. DNA for the CDR3: TGTGCCAGCAGTTCAGGGACTAGCGGGAGCAGTTTTCTCGAGCAGTTCTTC.

This clonotype was detected only a few times. The V and J genes are TRBV20-1 and TRBJ2-1; 9 nucleotides agree with TRBD2. This CDR3 has 14 amino acids. After removal of 3 bases from V and 7 bases from J, the junction contained 7 bases not matched to a gene. Per germline, CDR1 DFQATT and CDR2 SNEGSKA (reference sequence). Here the CDR3 DNA reads TGCAGTGCTAGTAATAGCGGGGGTAGAAATGAGCAGTTCTTC. This gives the protein CSASNSGGRNEQFF.

This chain uses TRBV20-1 with TRBJ1-4; no firm D call. CDR3 size: 14 residues. Trimming took 0 bases from V and 4 from J, leaving 9 bases between them. CDR1 DFQATT and CDR2 SNEGSKA come from the germline V gene (reference sequence). For the CDR3, the DNA is TGCAGTGCTAGAGATGGACCGGTTAATGAAAAACTGTTTTTT. It encodes CSARDGPVNEKLFF.